The clone carrying this T cell receptor beta chain was detected once. The sample is drawn from a study of blood T cell repertoires in COVID-19. Sequencing was performed with immunoSEQ multiplex PCR; in TCRdb, only in-frame clones are kept and a portion is missing. The repertoire consists of over 150,000 clones, with around 85% occurring once and the leading ten covering roughly 3.2%. The CDR3 runs to 12 residues. CDR1 SGHRS and CDR2 YFSETQ come from the germline V gene. V lost 3 bases and J 4 bases, leaving 7 bases between the germline ends. The sequence came from a woman aged 25-40 years who had recovered from COVID-19. Sequenced sample: PBMCs or T cells enriched from blood (not recorded which). The chain links TRBV5-1 to TRBJ2-5; D is perhaps TRBD1 (5 bases). In DNA form, the CDR3 reads TGCGCCAGCAGCTGGCAGGGAGAGACCCAGTACTTC. Its translation: CASSWQGETQYF.